One sample yielded the 8 T cell receptor beta chains listed below, sequenced in a study of shared clonotypes between healthy human individuals. The repertoire was sequenced with immunoSEQ multiplex PCR; TCRdb's copy has only in-frame clones and lacks some. The sample shows under 2.5 million clones, just under 95% of them seen only once. The source material was naive CD4+ T cells from PBMCs. Subset denoted: CD45RA+ positively selected. These receptors were collected from a man aged 18 to 29 in good health. Some clones in this sample may be carry-over from other donors' samples.

For this clone: Other DNA sequences from this sample encode an identical CDR3 as well. V and J are TRBV5-1 and TRBJ2-1; tentatively, D is TRBD1 (6 bases). The CDR3 is 15 amino acids. Germline V gene sequence: CDR1 SGHRS, CDR2 YFSETQ. V was pared by 0 bases and J by 4 bases, with 11 bases between. This chain's CDR3 is CASSLASGEYNEQFF. The CDR3 DNA follows: TGCGCCAGCAGCTTGGCTTCAGGGGAGTACAATGAGCAGTTCTTC.

A single count supports this clone. The sample contains more than one DNA sequence encoding this CDR3. This rearrangement joins TRBV9 to TRBJ2-3, with D unresolved. Germline CDR1 and CDR2: SGDLS and YYNGEE. The CDR3 consists of 14 residues. V shed 1 base and J shed 0 bases, with 6 bases lying between them. CDR3 nucleotide sequence: TGTGCCAGCAGCGTAAGTGGGAGCACAGATACGCAGTATTTT. Residues: CASSVSGSTDTQYF.

The V call is TRBV19, the J call TRBJ1-5; 8 nucleotides match TRBD1. Germline V CDR1 and CDR2: LNHDA, SQIVND (reference sequence). After removal of 2 bases from V and 3 bases from J, the junction contained 12 bases not matched to a gene. The CDR3 has 18 residues. The CDR3 region is CASSINVRRQGYNQPQHF. The CDR3 DNA sequence: TGTGCCAGTAGTATAAATGTTCGGAGACAGGGGTACAATCAGCCCCAGCATTTT.

The V call is TRBV28, the J call TRBJ2-1; tentatively, D is TRBD2 (5 bases). The CDR3 is 16 residues long. The germline CDR1 and CDR2 sequences are MDHEN and SYDVKM. Trimming shortened V by 2 bases and J by 2 bases, and 13 bases separated the two germline ends. The CDR3, as DNA: TGTGCCAGCAGTTTACCCCCAGCGGTGGCCTACAATGAGCAGTTCTTC. It codes for CASSLPPAVAYNEQFF. Filled out from reference TRBV28 and TRBJ2-1, the complete variable domain reads DVKVTQSSRYLVKRTGEKVFLECVQDMDHENMFWYRQDPGLGLRLIYFSYDVKMKEKGDIPEGYSVSREKKERFSLILESASTNQTSMYLCASSLPPAVAYNEQFFGPGTRLTVL.

Points on this clone: Other DNA variants within this sample encode the same CDR3. The chain has TRBV30 and TRBJ2-7; maybe TRBD2 (5 bases). Germline V gene sequence: CDR1 GTSNPN, CDR2 SVGIG (reference sequence). Trimming removed 0 bases at V and 1 base at J, with 7 bases between. The CDR3 extends over 13 amino acids. This CDR3 reads CAWSVGGSYEQYF. The CDR3 nucleotides read TGTGCCTGGAGTGTTGGAGGATCCTACGAGCAGTACTTC.

The chain carries TRBV27 and TRBJ1-1; D is undetermined. Germline loops: CDR1 MNHEY, CDR2 SMNVEV (reference sequence). There are 15 residues in the CDR3. Trimming cost V 5 bases and J 0 bases, with 13 bases left between them. CDR3 loop: CASSPDLTLNTEAFF. DNA of the CDR3: TGTGCCAGCAGTCCAGATCTGACCTTGAACACTGAAGCTTTCTTT.

The rearrangement joins TRBV6-6 to TRBJ2-5; D is perhaps TRBD2 (6 bases). There are 15 residues in the CDR3. Germline V gene lookup returns CDR1 MNHNY and CDR2 SVGAGI (reference sequence). V was pared by 4 bases and J by 3 bases, with 15 bases between. CDR3 protein: CASSSPGAAEETQYF. In nucleotides, the CDR3 is TGTGCCAGCAGTTCACCGGGAGCCGCGGAAGAGACCCAGTACTTC.

The rearrangement uses TRBV6-1 and TRBJ2-7; weak D call: TRBD2 (5 bases). Trimming took 0 bases from V and 3 from J, leaving 12 bases between them. This CDR3 has 15 amino acids. In germline, CDR1 is MNHNS, CDR2 SASEGT. In nucleotides, the CDR3 is TGTGCCAGCAGTGAAGCACACGGGGATAACTACGAGCAGTACTTC. As protein: CASSEAHGDNYEQYF.